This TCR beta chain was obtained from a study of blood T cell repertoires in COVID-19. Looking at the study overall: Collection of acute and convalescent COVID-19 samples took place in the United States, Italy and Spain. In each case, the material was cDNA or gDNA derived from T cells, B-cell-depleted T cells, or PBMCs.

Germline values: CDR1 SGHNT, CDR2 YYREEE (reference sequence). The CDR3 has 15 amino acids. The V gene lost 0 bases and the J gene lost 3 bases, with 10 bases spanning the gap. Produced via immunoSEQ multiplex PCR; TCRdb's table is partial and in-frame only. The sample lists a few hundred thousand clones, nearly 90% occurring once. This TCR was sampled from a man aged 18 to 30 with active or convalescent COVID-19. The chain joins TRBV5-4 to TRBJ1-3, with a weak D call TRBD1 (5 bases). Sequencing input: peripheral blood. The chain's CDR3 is CASSLAGGDGNTIYF. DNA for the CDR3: TGTGCCAGCAGCTTGGCGGGGGGTGATGGAAACACCATATATTTT.